The TCR beta chain described here comes from a study of blood T cell repertoires in COVID-19. Study-wide background: The study drew acute and convalescent COVID-19 samples from the United States, Italy and Spain. Sources were T cells, B-cell-depleted T cells, or PBMCs; the material itself was cDNA or gDNA.

Original processing notes: Amplification of reference gene primers was used by the study to estimate nucleated cell counts. Produced via immunoSEQ multiplex PCR; TCRdb's table is partial and in-frame only. Clone size and V and J calls were adopted from that table, with D and trimming inferred from the DNA. The sample records tens of thousands of clones, roughly 90% being singletons. The Seattle site enrolled patients during active infection and followed them longitudinally. Germline CDR1 reads SGHTA; CDR2 reads FQGTGA. V lost 4 bases, J lost 7 bases, and 2 bases stayed unmatched. The CDR3 contains 14 residues.

The V call is TRBV7-3, the J call TRBJ2-1; 12 bases line up with TRBD2. Sequenced sample: peripheral blood. This TCR was recovered from a middle-aged man with COVID-19, enrolled during active disease. The CDR3 DNA sequence: TGTGCCAGCAGCTCTAGCGGGGGGGCGAATGAGCAGTTCTTC. As protein: CASSSSGGANEQFF. The entire variable domain, with the rest obtained from reference TRBV7-3 and TRBJ2-1, is as follows: GAGVSQTPSNKVTEKGKYVELRCDPISGHTALYWYRQSLGQGPEFLIYFQGTGAADDSGLPNDRFFAVRPEGSVSTLKIQRTERGDSAVYLCASSSSGGANEQFFGPGTRLTVL.